This entry concerns a single TCR beta chain. This entry comes from a study of T cells in Graves' hyperthyroidism and ophthalmopathy. Researchers barred patients who had uncontrolled infection, other autoimmune disease, pregnancy or lactation. Each diagnosis was grounded in clinical symptoms, serum thyroxine and TRAb, thyroid ultrasound, and orbital computed tomography. TCR beta CDR3 regions were amplified from RNA. A set of HTBI primers served as the primers for a first-round RT-PCR of the TCR CDR3. TCRdb itself ran the multiplex PCR reads through MiXCR, one entry per CDR3 protein. The table lists approximately 640,000 distinct CDR3 sequences, roughly 16% of them singletons, with less than 4.5% in the top ten. The junction had 13 bases not matched to a gene; V was cut back by 1 base and J by 4 bases. The CDR3 is made up of 17 amino acids. The germline gives CDR1 MDHEN, CDR2 SYDVKM.

The TCR comes from a woman under 40 with Graves' hyperthyroidism. What was sequenced was blood. The V gene is TRBV28, the J gene TRBJ2-7, with TRBD2 matching over 7 bases. CDR3 in DNA: TGTGCCAGCAGTTTATCCCTCCTGCGGGAGAGAATTTACGAGCAGTACTTC. Protein product: CASSLSLLRERIYEQYF.